These 20 T cell receptor beta chains came from one sample sequenced in a study of blood T cell repertoires in COVID-19. Some clones are missing from TCRdb's copy, which holds only in-frame ones; the method was immunoSEQ multiplex PCR. The table records 300,000 to 450,000 clones, around nine tenths of them present only once. What was sequenced was peripheral blood. The receptors stem from an older woman with COVID-19, enrolled during active disease.

The chain carries TRBV2 and TRBJ1-2; TRBD1 matches 7 bases. Germline CDR1 is SNHLY and CDR2 is FYNNEI. The CDR3 covers 14 residues. Germline trimming cut 6 bases from V and 7 bases from J; bases unmatched to any gene: 11. The CDR3 DNA reads TGTGCCAGCAGCGACAGGGCCTCCGGCGTTGGCTACACCTTC. This encodes CASSDRASGVGYTF.

The chain is built from TRBV6-5 and TRBJ1-1; D remains ambiguous. Deletions cut 10 bases from V and 1 base from J, with 7 bases between. The germline V gene has CDR1 MNHEY and CDR2 SVGAGI. CDR3 length: 11 amino acids. This CDR3 reads CAIHRNTEAFF. The CDR3 DNA reads TGTGCCATACACAGGAACACTGAAGCTTTCTTT.

This clone has just a few counts. The gene calls are TRBV18 and TRBJ2-2; 8 positions agree with TRBD2. The CDR3 runs 15 residues. J lost 2 bases, V lost 5 bases, and 4 bases had no gene match. The germline V gene has CDR1 KGHSH and CDR2 LQKENI. The CDR3: CASSFGLANTGELFF. DNA of the CDR3: TGTGCCAGCTCATTTGGACTAGCCAACACCGGGGAGCTGTTTTTT.

This clone was recorded a few times. This chain joins TRBV3-1 (or the pseudogene TRBV3-2) and TRBJ1-2, with a possible D match to TRBD1 (6 bases). The germline gives CDR1 LGHDT, CDR2 YNNKEL (reference sequence). V was shortened by 2 bases and J by 4 bases, with 17 bases between the two germline ends. This CDR3 is built from 16 residues. In nucleotides, the CDR3 is TGTGCCAGCAGCCAAAAGGACAGCGTCTACCTCTATGGCTACACCTTC. The encoded protein is CASSQKDSVYLYGYTF.

A remark on this clone: Sequence at one end of the junction differs from germline and may be a read error. The rearrangement uses TRBV28 and TRBJ1-2, with D tentatively TRBD1 (5 bases). The germline V gene encodes CDR1 MDHEN and CDR2 SYDVKM. The CDR3 length is 12 residues. CDR3 DNA sequence: TGTGCCAGCAGTTTATGGCAGGGCCACTTGCTCTTC. Translated: CASSLWQGHLLF.

The rearrangement uses TRBV7-7 and TRBJ2-7; tentatively, D is TRBD2 (5 bases). Germline V gene lookup returns CDR1 SSHAT and CDR2 FNYEAQ (reference sequence). The CDR3 is 13 residues long. The germline V and J ends were trimmed by 2 bases and 5 bases, with 10 bases remaining between them. Written as DNA, the CDR3 is TGTGCCAGCAGCTTACTAACGGGGAACGAGCAGTACTTC. The encoded protein is CASSLLTGNEQYF.

The rearrangement uses TRBV6-1 and TRBJ2-1; D gene uncertain. Germline V gene lookup returns CDR1 MNHNS and CDR2 SASEGT. Trimming stripped 3 bases from V and 8 bases from J, with 5 bases between. This CDR3 spans 11 amino acids. Here the CDR3 DNA reads TGTGCCAGCAGTGAGGCCGATGAGCAGTTCTTC. Translation: CASSEADEQFF.

This chain links TRBV5-4 with TRBJ1-2; D may be TRBD1 (5 bases). The CDR3 sequence is 14 residues long. The ends were cut back, 1 base at V and 7 bases at J, with 14 bases in the middle. Germline assignment: CDR1 SGHNT and CDR2 YYREEE (reference sequence). This CDR3 is CASSLWGGRGGYTF. CDR3 DNA: TGTGCCAGCAGCTTGTGGGGGGGACGGGGTGGCTACACCTTC.

The genes are TRBV7-3 and TRBJ2-3; TRBD1 aligns across 10 bases. The V gene's germline CDR1 is SGHTA and CDR2 FQGTGA. Trimming took 5 bases from V and 4 from J; bases not matched to a gene: 6. The CDR3 runs to 15 residues. CDR3 DNA: TGTGCCAGCAGCAGAACCGGGACAGGGGCAGATACGCAGTATTTT. The encoded protein is CASSRTGTGADTQYF.

V and J are TRBV10-3 and TRBJ1-2, with D uncertain. The CDR3 covers 14 residues. V was trimmed by 0 bases and J by 0 bases, leaving 5 bases between them. Per the germline V gene, CDR1 is ENHRY and CDR2 is SYGVKD. The CDR3, as DNA: TGTGCCATCAGTGAGTCGGGAGCTAACTATGGCTACACCTTC. It is translated as CAISESGANYGYTF.

In nucleotides, the CDR3 is TGTGCCAGTAGTGCCGGGACAGGGAGGGCCAAAAACATTCAGTACTTC. The encoded protein is CASSAGTGRAKNIQYF. The chain has TRBV19 and TRBJ2-4; 9 bases map to TRBD1. The V gene end was trimmed by 5 bases and the J gene end by 1 base; junction bases not matched to a gene: 6. The CDR3 is 16 residues long. CDR1 LNHDA and CDR2 SQIVND come from the germline V gene (reference sequence). The whole variable domain, filled in from reference TRBV19 and TRBJ2-4, reads DGGITQSPKYLFRKEGQNVTLSCEQNLNHDAMYWYRQDPGQGLRLIYYSQIVNDFQKGDIAEGYSVSREKKESFPLTVTSAQKNPTAFYLCASSAGTGRAKNIQYFGAGTRLSVL.

The chain links TRBV27 to TRBJ1-1; no reliable D call. Germline values: CDR1 MNHEY, CDR2 SMNVEV (reference sequence). The CDR3 spans 14 residues. Trimming removed 6 bases from V and 5 bases from J, with 16 bases in between. CDR3 sequence: CASSRTMEETEAFF. Here the CDR3 DNA reads TGTGCCAGCAGCCGGACGATGGAGGAAACTGAAGCTTTCTTT.

The V gene is TRBV6-4, the J gene TRBJ1-6, with TRBD1 identical over 9 bases. From germline, CDR1 is MRHNA and CDR2 SNTAGT. V trimming: 6 bases; J trimming: 8 bases; junction bases outside the gene matches: 2. This CDR3 has 13 amino acids. As DNA, the CDR3 is TGTGCCAGCAGGGGACAGGGAGATTCACCCCTCCACTTT. It translates to CASRGQGDSPLHF.

This chain uses TRBV2 with TRBJ1-3, with TRBD1 as a possible D gene (5 bases). V shed 11 bases and J shed 4 bases, with 15 bases lying between them. Germline V gene lookup returns CDR1 SNHLY and CDR2 FYNNEI. The CDR3 runs to 13 residues. This CDR3 is CAQTRGLGNTIYF. CDR3 DNA: TGTGCCCAAACCCGGGGGTTAGGAAACACCATATATTTT.

Concerning this clone itself: The sample contains more than one DNA sequence encoding this CDR3. V is TRBV7-3 and J is TRBJ2-3; 10 positions agree with TRBD2. The CDR3 sequence is 16 residues long. Per the germline V gene, CDR1 is SGHTA and CDR2 is FQGTGA. The V gene end was trimmed by 0 bases and the J gene end by 4 bases; junction bases not matched to a gene: 4. DNA of the CDR3: TGTGCCAGCAGCTTAACGAGCGGGGGGGCCGCAGATACGCAGTATTTT. It codes for CASSLTSGGAADTQYF.

The V and J genes are TRBV2 and TRBJ1-1; D unclear. The CDR3 contains 12 residues. V lost 11 bases and J lost 0, with 10 bases in between. Germline V gene lookup returns CDR1 SNHLY and CDR2 FYNNEI. The CDR3 here is CAAGGMNTEAFF. CDR3 sequence (DNA): TGTGCCGCCGGCGGAATGAACACTGAAGCTTTCTTT.

CDR3 loop: CASSPRPANEKLFF. CDR3 bases: TGTGCCAGCTCACCGAGGCCAGCTAATGAAAAACTGTTTTTT. This chain joins TRBV18 and TRBJ1-4; D is unclear. V was shortened by 3 bases and J by 3 bases, with 8 bases between the two germline ends. The CDR3 contains 14 residues. Germline V lookup: CDR1 KGHSH, CDR2 LQKENI.

The V and J genes are TRBV7-8 and TRBJ2-7; no reliable D call. Germline values: CDR1 SGHVS, CDR2 FQNEAQ. The CDR3 is 15 residues long. The ends were cut back, 2 bases at V and 3 bases at J, with 14 bases in the middle. CDR3: CASSLSIQPYYEQYF. CDR3 coding DNA: TGTGCCAGCAGCTTAAGTATCCAACCCTACTACGAGCAGTACTTC. Drawing the rest from reference TRBV7-8 and TRBJ2-7, the complete variable domain is GAGVSQSPRYKVAKRGQDVALRCDPISGHVSLFWYQQALGQGPEFLTYFQNEAQLDKSGLPSDRFFAERPEGSVSTLKIQRTQQEDSAVYLCASSLSIQPYYEQYFGPGTRLTVT.

This clone was seen once. J is TRBJ1-4 and V is TRBV27; 10 bases are shared with TRBD1. This CDR3 is built from 14 residues. Germline values: CDR1 MNHEY, CDR2 SMNVEV (reference sequence). The trim removed 6 bases at V and 8 bases at J, leaving 6 bases unmatched. The CDR3 nucleotides are TGTGCCAGCAGCCGGGACAGGGGTGGGGAAAAACTGTTTTTT. This codes for CASSRDRGGEKLFF.

This chain links TRBV4-2 with TRBJ1-5; D remains ambiguous. Trimming took off 0 bases at V and 0 bases at J, with 15 bases between the two ends. The CDR3 extends over 18 amino acids. CDR1 LGHNA and CDR2 YNFKEQ come from the germline V gene. The DNA for the CDR3 is TGTGCCAGCAGCCAAGATCCCCTCCGACTCTATAGCAATCAGCCCCAGCATTTT. It is translated as CASSQDPLRLYSNQPQHF.